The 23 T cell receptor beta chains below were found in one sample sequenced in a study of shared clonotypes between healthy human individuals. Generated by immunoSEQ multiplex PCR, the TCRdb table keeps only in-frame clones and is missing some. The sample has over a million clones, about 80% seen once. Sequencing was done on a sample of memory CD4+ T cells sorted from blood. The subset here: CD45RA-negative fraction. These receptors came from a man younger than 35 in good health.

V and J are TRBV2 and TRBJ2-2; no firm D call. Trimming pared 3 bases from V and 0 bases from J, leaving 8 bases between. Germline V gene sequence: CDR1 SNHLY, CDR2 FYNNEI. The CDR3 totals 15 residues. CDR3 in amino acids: CASSDRSANTGELFF. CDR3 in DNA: TGTGCCAGCAGTGATCGAAGCGCGAACACCGGGGAGCTGTTTTTT.

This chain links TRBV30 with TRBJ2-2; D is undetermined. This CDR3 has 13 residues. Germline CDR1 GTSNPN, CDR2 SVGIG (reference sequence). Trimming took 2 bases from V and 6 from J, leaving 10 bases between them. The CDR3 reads CAWSLAVPGELFF. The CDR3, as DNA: TGTGCCTGGAGTTTAGCTGTACCCGGGGAGCTGTTTTTT.

In DNA form, the CDR3 reads TGTGCCAGCAGTATCGACAGAGCCAATGGCGAGCAGTACTTC. Its translation is CASSIDRANGEQYF. The chain carries TRBV2 and TRBJ2-7; a possible D gene is TRBD1 (5 bases). The CDR3 consists of 14 residues. The germline CDR1 and CDR2 sequences are SNHLY and FYNNEI. V was cut by 5 bases and J by 6 bases, with 17 bases left in between.

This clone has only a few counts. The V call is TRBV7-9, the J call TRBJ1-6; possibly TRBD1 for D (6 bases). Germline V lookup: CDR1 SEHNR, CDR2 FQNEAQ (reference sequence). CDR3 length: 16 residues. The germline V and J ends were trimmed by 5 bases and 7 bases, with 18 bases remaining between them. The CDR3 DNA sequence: TGTGCCAGCAGCGCAGCCCTTCAGGGGAGAAATTCACCCCTCCACTTT. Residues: CASSAALQGRNSPLHF.

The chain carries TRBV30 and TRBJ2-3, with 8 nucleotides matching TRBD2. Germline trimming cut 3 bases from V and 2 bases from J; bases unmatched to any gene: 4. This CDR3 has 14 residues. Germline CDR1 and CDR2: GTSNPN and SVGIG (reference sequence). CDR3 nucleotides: TGTGCCTGGAGAGGACTAGCAGCCACAGATACGCAGTATTTT. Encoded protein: CAWRGLAATDTQYF.

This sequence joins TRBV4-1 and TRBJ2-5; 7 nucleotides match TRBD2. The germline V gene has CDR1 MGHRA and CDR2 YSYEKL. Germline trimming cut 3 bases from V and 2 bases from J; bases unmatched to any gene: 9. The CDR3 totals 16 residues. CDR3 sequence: CASSQPGLKDQETQYF. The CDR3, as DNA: TGCGCCAGCAGCCAGCCGGGACTAAAAGATCAAGAGACCCAGTACTTC.

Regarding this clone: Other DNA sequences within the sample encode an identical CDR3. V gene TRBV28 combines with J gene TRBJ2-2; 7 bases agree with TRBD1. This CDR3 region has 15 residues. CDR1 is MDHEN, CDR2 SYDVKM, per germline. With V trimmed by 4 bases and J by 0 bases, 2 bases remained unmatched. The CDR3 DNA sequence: TGTGCCAGCAGTTCGGGACAGACGAACACCGGGGAGCTGTTTTTT. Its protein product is CASSSGQTNTGELFF.

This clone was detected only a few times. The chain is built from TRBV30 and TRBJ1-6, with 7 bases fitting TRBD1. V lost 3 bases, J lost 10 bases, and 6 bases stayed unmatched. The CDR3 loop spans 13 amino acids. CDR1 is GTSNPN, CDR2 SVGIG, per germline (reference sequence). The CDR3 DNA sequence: TGTGCCTGGAGCGACAGGGCAGACTCACCCCTCCACTTT. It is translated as CAWSDRADSPLHF.

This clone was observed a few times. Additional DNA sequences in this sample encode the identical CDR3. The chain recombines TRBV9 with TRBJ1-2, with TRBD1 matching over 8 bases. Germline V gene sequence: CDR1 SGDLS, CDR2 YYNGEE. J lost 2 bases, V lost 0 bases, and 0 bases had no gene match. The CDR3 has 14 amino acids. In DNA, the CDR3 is TGTGCCAGCAGCGTAGGACAGGGGAACTATGGCTACACCTTC. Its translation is CASSVGQGNYGYTF.

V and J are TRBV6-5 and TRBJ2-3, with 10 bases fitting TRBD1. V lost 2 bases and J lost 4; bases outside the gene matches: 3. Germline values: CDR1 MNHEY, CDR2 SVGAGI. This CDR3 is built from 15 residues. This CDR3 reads CASSYTGTGADTQYF. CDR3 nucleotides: TGTGCCAGCAGTTACACCGGGACAGGGGCAGATACGCAGTATTTT.

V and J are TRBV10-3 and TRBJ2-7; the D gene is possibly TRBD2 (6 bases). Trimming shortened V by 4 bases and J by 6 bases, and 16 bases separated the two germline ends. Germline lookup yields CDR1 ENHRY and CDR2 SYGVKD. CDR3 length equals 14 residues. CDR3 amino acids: CAISVGGAVSEQYF. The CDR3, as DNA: TGTGCCATCAGTGTGGGGGGTGCGGTCTCCGAGCAGTACTTC.

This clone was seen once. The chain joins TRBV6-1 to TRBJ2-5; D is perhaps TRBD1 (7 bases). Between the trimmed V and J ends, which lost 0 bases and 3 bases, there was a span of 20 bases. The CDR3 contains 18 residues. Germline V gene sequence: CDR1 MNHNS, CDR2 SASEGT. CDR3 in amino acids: CASSEARQGGIREETQYF. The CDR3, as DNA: TGTGCCAGCAGTGAAGCGAGACAGGGAGGAATAAGGGAAGAGACCCAGTACTTC.

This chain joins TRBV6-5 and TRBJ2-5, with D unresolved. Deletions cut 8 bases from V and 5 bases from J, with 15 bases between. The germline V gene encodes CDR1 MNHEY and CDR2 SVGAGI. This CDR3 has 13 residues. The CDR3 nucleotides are TGTGCCAGCGCCGTTAGCCCCCGGGAGACCCAGTACTTC. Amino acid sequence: CASAVSPRETQYF.

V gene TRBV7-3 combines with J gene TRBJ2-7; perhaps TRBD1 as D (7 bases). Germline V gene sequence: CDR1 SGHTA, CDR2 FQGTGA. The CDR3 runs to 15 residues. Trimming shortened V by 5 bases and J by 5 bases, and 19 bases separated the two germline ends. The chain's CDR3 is CASSLRGDATNEQYF. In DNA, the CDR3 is TGTGCCAGCAGCCTCAGGGGGGACGCCACAAACGAGCAGTACTTC.

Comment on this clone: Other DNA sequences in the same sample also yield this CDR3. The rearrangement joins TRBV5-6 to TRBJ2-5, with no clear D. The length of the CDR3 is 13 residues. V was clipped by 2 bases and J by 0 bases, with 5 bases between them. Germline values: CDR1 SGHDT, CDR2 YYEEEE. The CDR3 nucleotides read TGTGCCAGCAGCTTCCTCTACCAAGAGACCCAGTACTTC. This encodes CASSFLYQETQYF.

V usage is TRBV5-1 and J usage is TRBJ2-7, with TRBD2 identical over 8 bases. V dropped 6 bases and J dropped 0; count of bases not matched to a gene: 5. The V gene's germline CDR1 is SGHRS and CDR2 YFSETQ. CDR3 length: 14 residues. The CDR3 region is CASKTSGYSYEQYF. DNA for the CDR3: TGCGCCAGCAAAACTAGCGGATACTCCTACGAGCAGTACTTC.

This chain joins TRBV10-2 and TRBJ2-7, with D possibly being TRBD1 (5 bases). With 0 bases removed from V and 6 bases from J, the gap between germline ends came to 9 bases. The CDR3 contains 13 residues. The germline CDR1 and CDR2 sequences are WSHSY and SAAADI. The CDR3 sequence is CASSESQGTEQYF. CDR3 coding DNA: TGCGCCAGCAGTGAGTCGCAGGGTACCGAGCAGTACTTC.

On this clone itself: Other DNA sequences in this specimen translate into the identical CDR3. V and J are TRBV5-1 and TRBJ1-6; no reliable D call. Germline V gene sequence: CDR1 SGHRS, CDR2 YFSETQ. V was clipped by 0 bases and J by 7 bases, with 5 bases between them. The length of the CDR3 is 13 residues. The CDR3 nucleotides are TGCGCCAGCAGCTTGGATGGAAATTCACCCCTCCACTTT. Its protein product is CASSLDGNSPLHF. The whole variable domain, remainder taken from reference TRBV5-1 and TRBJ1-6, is KAGVTQTPRYLIKTRGQQVTLSCSPISGHRSVSWYQQTPGQGLQFLFEYFSETQRNKGNFPGRFSGRQFSNSRSEMNVSTLELGDSALYLCASSLDGNSPLHFGNGTRLTVT.

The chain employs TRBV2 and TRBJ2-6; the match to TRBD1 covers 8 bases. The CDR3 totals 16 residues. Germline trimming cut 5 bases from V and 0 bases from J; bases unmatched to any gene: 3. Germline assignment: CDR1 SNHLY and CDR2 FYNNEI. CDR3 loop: CASSSGGPSGANVLTF. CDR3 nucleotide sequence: TGTGCCAGCAGTTCAGGGGGCCCCTCTGGGGCCAACGTCCTGACTTTC.

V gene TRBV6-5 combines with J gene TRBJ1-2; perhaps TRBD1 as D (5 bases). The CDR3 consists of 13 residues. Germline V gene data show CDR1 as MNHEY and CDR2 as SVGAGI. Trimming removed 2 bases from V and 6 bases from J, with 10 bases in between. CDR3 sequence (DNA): TGTGCCAGCAGTTACGGGGGGGTCAATGGCTACACCTTC. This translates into CASSYGGVNGYTF.

Here the CDR3 reads CASSPLNRNQPQHF. The CDR3 coding sequence is TGTGCCAGCAGCCCATTAAACCGGAATCAGCCCCAGCATTTT. The chain recombines TRBV7-8 with TRBJ1-5; D call uncertain. V lost 5 bases, J lost 4 bases, and 12 bases lay in between. CDR3 length equals 14 residues. In germline, CDR1 is SGHVS, CDR2 FQNEAQ.

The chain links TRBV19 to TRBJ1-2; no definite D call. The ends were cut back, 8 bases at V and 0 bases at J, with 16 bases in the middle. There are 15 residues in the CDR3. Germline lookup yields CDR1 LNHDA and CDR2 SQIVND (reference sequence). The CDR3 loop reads CASQPRAASNYGYTF. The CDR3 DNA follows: TGTGCCAGTCAGCCCCGGGCCGCCTCTAACTATGGCTACACCTTC.

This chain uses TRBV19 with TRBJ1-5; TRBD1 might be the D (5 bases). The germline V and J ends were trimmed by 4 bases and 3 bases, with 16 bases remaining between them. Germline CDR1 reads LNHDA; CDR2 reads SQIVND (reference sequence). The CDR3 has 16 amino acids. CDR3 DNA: TGTGCCAGTAGTAACAGCAAAAGGGGCCCCAATCAGCCCCAGCATTTT. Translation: CASSNSKRGPNQPQHF.